This T cell receptor beta chain was sequenced in a study of Ad26.COV2.S vaccination and SARS-CoV-2 variants. Germline V lookup: CDR1 SGHRS, CDR2 YFSETQ. V gave up 6 bases and J gave up 2 bases, with 15 bases separating them. The CDR3 has 14 amino acids. Some clones are missing from TCRdb's copy, which holds only in-frame ones; the method was immunoSEQ multiplex PCR. Seen here are 350,000 to 450,000 clones, around 86% observed once, and the top ten hold about 3%. Note on this clone: Its antigen is still unknown.

Study-level findings and limits: The study found similar non-spike TCR breadth in vaccine and placebo recipients.

Treatment defined: roughly 20 received Ad26.COV2.S at low or high dose, single or two shots; several received placebo; per-sample allocation not given. Sampling was done on day 63 after the first vaccine or placebo injection. The sequence derives from a person between 18 and 65 years old who received the Ad26.COV2.S COVID-19 vaccine or a placebo. This material consisted of peripheral blood, taken in a trial of Ad26.COV2.S vaccine versus placebo. This rearrangement joins TRBV5-1 to TRBJ2-7; D not resolved. CDR3 sequence: CASTWAPGTYEQYF. The CDR3 coding sequence is TGCGCCAGCACCTGGGCTCCAGGAACCTACGAGCAGTACTTC.